This T cell receptor (beta chain) was identified during a study of monozygotic twins with inflammatory bowel disease. Overall study results and limits: Evidence failed to back one strong IBD-linked signal or clonotype.

CDR1 is MGHRA, CDR2 YSYEKL, per germline. The CDR3 covers 14 residues. Notes on this clonotype: What it binds is unknown.

Following a re-call of the 5' RACE reads, TCRdb has one entry per CDR3 protein and lacks DNA. Its listing shows a few hundred thousand distinct CDR3 sequences. Sequences were obtained from blood. The TCR was taken from a human donor with ulcerative colitis or Crohn's disease, or a healthy co-twin of an affected twin (not recorded which). The chain employs TRBV4-1 and TRBJ2-1; TCRdb's D gene call, TRBD1, goes unchecked for lack of DNA. CDR3 loop: CASSVRDRGDEQFF.